This TCR beta chain was documented in a study of blood T cells in healthy people across ages. Broader study findings: More naive CD4+ cells and higher diversity marked long-lived donors relative to aged donors.

It was with a sample-barcoded 5' primer and a J-beta primer mix that a second PCR of roughly 7 to 12 cycles was run. TCRdb reanalysed the 5' RACE reads using MiXCR and keeps one entry per CDR3 protein. The sample contains around 1,900,000 distinct CDR3 sequences, 35% to 50% of which appear only once. The table lists this clonotype with many counts. Antigen specificity is unknown. V was trimmed by 10 bases and J by 11 bases, leaving 26 bases between them. The CDR3 spans 14 residues. Germline V lookup: CDR1 MNHEY, CDR2 SVGAGI. PBMCs were isolated at a quantity of at least 6 million per sample. The gene calls are TRBV6-5 and TRBJ2-5, with D possibly matching TRBD2 (7 bases). Input material: blood. The sequence came from a human donor in good health. CDR3 in amino acids: CAIGRGSPTEEQYF. As DNA, the CDR3 is TGTGCCATTGGGAGGGGGAGCCCCACGGAGGAGCAGTACTTC.